This is a list of T cell receptor beta chains from one sample in a study of blood T cell repertoires in COVID-19. Method: immunoSEQ multiplex PCR; TCRdb's copy keeps in-frame clones and lacks some. This table holds 280,000 or so clones, around 90% found once. Sequencing was done on a sample of PBMCs or T cells enriched from blood (not recorded which). The receptors shown here come from a woman aged 18-29 years with acute COVID-19. The CDR3 runs from the conserved cysteine through the conserved F or W. Fields, in order: V gene, J gene, clone size, D gene, CDR3 protein, CDR3 DNA. D genes are given only for firm matches. Size is stated for part of the rows, as once, few or many counts, or as a class when the clone is expanded.

>TRBV21-1|TRBJ2-7|NA|NA
CAGRQGSYEQYF
TGTGCCGGAAGACAGGGAAGCTACGAGCAGTACTTC
>TRBV5-6|TRBJ2-1|NA|NA
CASSLFGSYYNEQFF
TGTGCCAGCAGCTTGTTCGGGAGTTACTACAATGAGCAGTTCTTC
>TRBV25-1|TRBJ2-7|NA|TRBD2
CASSESRLAGTYEQYF
TGTGCCAGCAGTGAATCCCGACTAGCGGGGACCTACGAGCAGTACTTC
>TRBV11-2|TRBJ2-7|NA|TRBD1
CASSLTTGYRDEQYF
TGTGCCAGCAGCCTAACGACAGGGTACAGGGACGAGCAGTACTTC
>TRBV29-1|TRBJ2-1|few|TRBD2
CSVRLAGGPGEQFF
TGCAGCGTCCGACTAGCGGGAGGGCCGGGTGAGCAGTTCTTC
>TRBV18|TRBJ2-7|once|NA
CASSPTGLGEQYF
TGTGCCAGCTCCCCCACAGGGCTGGGGGAGCAGTACTTC
>TRBV7-2|TRBJ2-1|NA|TRBD1
CASSLGGTGGINEQFF
TGTGCCAGCAGCTTAGGAGGGACAGGGGGGATCAATGAGCAGTTCTTC
>TRBV5-1|TRBJ2-2|NA|TRBD1
CASRGTGGPGELFF
TGCGCCAGCAGAGGGACAGGGGGCCCCGGGGAGCTGTTTTTT
>TRBV7-2|TRBJ2-7|NA|NA
CASSLGVPSYEQYF
TGTGCCAGCAGCTTAGGAGTGCCCTCCTACGAGCAGTACTTC
>TRBV4-1|TRBJ1-5|few|NA
CASSHHMAPGRGSNQPQHF
TGCGCCAGCAGCCACCACATGGCCCCGGGCAGGGGTAGCAATCAGCCCCAGCATTTT
>TRBV7-9|TRBJ2-7|NA|NA
CASSRRGPDVFPYEQYF
TGTGCCAGCAGCCGACGCGGGCCGGACGTTTTCCCTTACGAGCAGTACTTC
>TRBV27|TRBJ1-1|few|NA
CASSLTGMNTEAFF
TGTGCCAGCAGTTTAACAGGTATGAACACTGAAGCTTTCTTT
>TRBV14|TRBJ2-2|NA|TRBD2
CASSSRTSGTWMNTGELFF
TGTGCCAGCAGCTCACGGACTAGCGGGACCTGGATGAACACCGGGGAGCTGTTTTTT
>TRBV19|TRBJ1-3|NA|NA
CASQLLPQGRSGNTIYF
TGTGCCAGTCAACTCCTACCTCAGGGCCGCTCTGGAAACACCATATATTTT
>TRBV5-6|TRBJ1-4|NA|TRBD1
CASSRTGTGNEKLFF
TGTGCCAGCAGCCGTACCGGGACAGGGAATGAAAAACTGTTTTTT
>TRBV3-1/TRBV3-2|TRBJ2-1|NA|NA
CASSQGGLRDNEQFF
TGTGCCAGCAGCCAAGGGGGACTTAGAGACAATGAGCAGTTCTTC
>TRBV5-8|TRBJ2-3|NA|TRBD1
CASSSGQGTQSTDTQYF
TGTGCCAGCAGCTCCGGACAGGGCACCCAATCCACAGATACGCAGTATTTT
>TRBV4-1|TRBJ2-2|NA|NA
CASSRDANTGELFF
TGCGCCAGCAGCCGAGACGCGAACACCGGGGAGCTGTTTTTT
>TRBV3-1/TRBV3-2|TRBJ1-5|few|NA
CASSQGLVNQPQHF
TGTGCCAGCAGCCAGGGACTGGTCAATCAGCCCCAGCATTTT
>TRBV7-3|TRBJ2-1|NA|NA
CASSVHAGTYNEQFF
TGTGCCAGCTCAGTTCACGCGGGAACCTACAATGAGCAGTTCTTC
>TRBV2|TRBJ2-6|once|TRBD1
CASNARQGFSGANVLTF
TGTGCCAGCAACGCACGACAGGGATTCTCTGGGGCCAACGTCCTGACTTTC
>TRBV18|TRBJ2-5|NA|NA
CASSPRLPGGQETQYF
TGTGCCAGCTCACCACGTTTACCCGGGGGCCAAGAGACCCAGTACTTC
>TRBV2|TRBJ2-4|NA|NA
CASGPLSGSGKNIQYF
TGTGCCAGCGGACCCTTATCGGGGTCGGGCAAAAACATTCAGTACTTC
>TRBV4-1|TRBJ2-1|NA|NA
CASSQLNNEQFF
TGCGCCAGCAGCCAACTTAACAATGAGCAGTTCTTC
>TRBV6-1|TRBJ2-4|few|TRBD1
CASSERTGLPKNIQYF
TGTGCCAGCAGTGAACGGACAGGGTTACCCAAAAACATTCAGTACTTC
>TRBV30|TRBJ1-4|once|TRBD1
CAWGLTGGSGEKLFF
TGTGCCTGGGGGCTCACAGGGGGCAGCGGTGAAAAACTGTTTTTT
>TRBV6-5|TRBJ2-7|few|NA
CASKRLDRREQYF
TGTGCCAGCAAGAGACTAGATCGGCGCGAGCAGTACTTC
>TRBV4-1|TRBJ2-2|NA|NA
CASSQRSGLGELFF
TGCGCCAGCAGCCAGAGGTCCGGTCTCGGGGAGCTGTTTTTT
>TRBV6-5|TRBJ2-4|NA|NA
CASSYSHSLAKNIQYF
TGTGCCAGCAGTTACTCGCATAGTCTAGCCAAAAACATTCAGTACTTC
>TRBV4-1|TRBJ1-2|NA|TRBD1
CASSPPPDRGLFGGYTF
TGCGCCAGCAGCCCCCCCCCGGACAGGGGGCTGTTTGGAGGCTACACCTTC
>TRBV5-6|TRBJ1-2|NA|NA
CASSLAGTNYGYTF
TGTGCCAGCAGCTTGGCAGGGACTAACTATGGCTACACCTTC
>TRBV30|TRBJ2-3|NA|TRBD2
CAWSSDRLAGVGDTQYF
TGTGCCTGGAGTTCCGATCGACTAGCGGGAGTAGGAGATACGCAGTATTTT
>TRBV27|TRBJ2-7|NA|NA
CASSLSLRVYEQYF
TGTGCCAGCAGTTTATCGTTGCGGGTCTACGAGCAGTACTTC
>TRBV6-1|TRBJ1-1|NA|NA
CASSDPGLSFEAFF
TGTGCCAGCAGTGATCCGGGTTTGAGCTTTGAAGCTTTCTTT
>TRBV2|TRBJ1-1|NA|NA
CASSEGTVLNTEAFF
TGTGCCAGCAGTGAAGGGACAGTTTTGAACACTGAAGCTTTCTTT
>TRBV28|TRBJ2-7|NA|NA
CASRQERARGDEQYF
TGTGCCAGCAGACAGGAGCGGGCCCGGGGAGACGAGCAGTACTTC
>TRBV29-1|TRBJ1-1|NA|NA
CSGGGEGTEAFF
TGCAGCGGAGGTGGGGAGGGGACTGAAGCTTTCTTT
>TRBV7-9|TRBJ2-3|NA|TRBD2
CASSLSTSGSRTDTQYF
TGTGCCAGCAGCTTATCCACTAGCGGTTCCCGCACAGATACGCAGTATTTT
>TRBV4-2|TRBJ2-3|NA|TRBD2
CASSQDLAGGPPTDTQYF
TGTGCCAGCAGCCAAGATCTAGCGGGAGGGCCCCCCACAGATACGCAGTATTTT
>TRBV21-1|TRBJ2-1|NA|NA
CASSTYYNEQFF
TGTGCCAGCAGCACCTATTACAATGAGCAGTTCTTC
>TRBV24-1|TRBJ2-4|NA|NA
CATSDAGQKGSKNIQYF
TGTGCCACCAGTGATGCCGGACAAAAAGGGTCCAAAAACATTCAGTACTTC
>TRBV25-1|TRBJ1-4|few|TRBD1
CASSDLGTGSWDNEKLFF
TGTGCCAGCAGTGATCTGGGGACAGGGAGCTGGGATAATGAAAAACTGTTTTTT
>TRBV6-5|TRBJ2-3|once|TRBD1
CASSRDRGSTDTQYF
TGTGCCAGCAGCAGGGACAGGGGGAGCACAGATACGCAGTATTTT
>TRBV4-1|TRBJ2-7|NA|TRBD1
CASSQEIQGFNEQYF
TGCGCCAGCAGCCAAGAGATACAGGGGTTCAACGAGCAGTACTTC
>TRBV11-2|TRBJ1-5|NA|NA
CASSVDRFQPQHF
TGTGCCAGCAGCGTCGACAGGTTTCAGCCCCAGCATTTT
>TRBV7-9|TRBJ2-7|NA|NA
CASSLSTGYEQYF
TGTGCCAGCAGCTTATCCACAGGTTACGAGCAGTACTTC
>TRBV6-5|TRBJ2-1|NA|TRBD2
CASPGGRDEQFF
TGTGCCAGTCCGGGAGGCCGCGATGAGCAGTTCTTC
>TRBV10-3|TRBJ2-7|NA|NA
CAISTTGTEQYF
TGTGCCATCAGTACGACAGGCACCGAGCAGTACTTC
>TRBV19|TRBJ2-3|NA|TRBD2
CASSFPVTSDTDTQYF
TGTGCCAGTAGTTTTCCAGTGACTAGCGACACAGATACGCAGTATTTT
>TRBV7-9|TRBJ2-1|NA|NA
CASSLVALMRDSHNEQFF
TGTGCCAGCAGCTTAGTTGCCTTAATGCGGGACTCTCACAATGAGCAGTTCTTC
>TRBV15|TRBJ2-5|NA|NA
CATTAGRRNVETQYF
TGTGCCACCACCGCGGGACGGCGAAACGTCGAGACCCAGTACTTC
>TRBV15|TRBJ1-6|NA|TRBD1
CATSRGRQGYNSPLHF
TGTGCCACCAGCAGAGGTAGACAGGGCTATAATTCACCCCTCCACTTT
>TRBV6-6|TRBJ2-2|NA|TRBD2
CASSRRTSGRANTGELFF
TGTGCCAGCAGTCGCAGGACTAGCGGGAGGGCGAACACCGGGGAGCTGTTTTTT
>TRBV4-1|TRBJ2-3|NA|TRBD2
CASSQELAGGTDTQYF
TGCGCCAGCAGCCAAGAACTAGCGGGAGGGACAGATACGCAGTATTTT